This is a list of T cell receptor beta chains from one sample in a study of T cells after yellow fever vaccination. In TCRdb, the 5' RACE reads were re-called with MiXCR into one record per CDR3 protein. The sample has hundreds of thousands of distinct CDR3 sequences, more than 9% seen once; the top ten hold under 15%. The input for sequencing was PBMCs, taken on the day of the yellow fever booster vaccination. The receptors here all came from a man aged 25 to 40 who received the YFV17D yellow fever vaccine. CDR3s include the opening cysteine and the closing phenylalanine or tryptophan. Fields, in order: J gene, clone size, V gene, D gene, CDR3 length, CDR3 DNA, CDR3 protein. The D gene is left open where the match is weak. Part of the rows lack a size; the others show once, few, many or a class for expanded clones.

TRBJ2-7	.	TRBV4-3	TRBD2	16	TGCGCCAGCAGCCCCTCCGGGACTAGCGGTATTGGGGAGCAGTACTTC	CASSPSGTSGIGEQYF
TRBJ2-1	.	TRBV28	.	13	TGTGCCAGCAGTTTATTAGGAGGGGATGAGCAGTTCTTC	CASSLLGGDEQFF
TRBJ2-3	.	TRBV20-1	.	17	TGCAGTGCTCACTCCGAGGCCCTGCGGGGGCGCACAGATACGCAGTATTTT	CSAHSEALRGRTDTQYF
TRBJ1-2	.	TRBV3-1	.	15	TGTGCCAGCAGCCCCACGCGACTGACCTCCAATGGCTACACCTTC	CASSPTRLTSNGYTF
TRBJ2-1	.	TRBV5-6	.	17	TGTGCCAGCACCAGCTTGGGTGGGGAAGCACATGTAGGTGAGCAGTTCTTC	CASTSLGGEAHVGEQFF
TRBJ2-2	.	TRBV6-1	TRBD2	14	TGTGCCAGCACCAAGCGGGAGAGCACCGGGGAGCTGTTTTTT	CASTKRESTGELFF
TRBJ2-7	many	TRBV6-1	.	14	TGTGCCAGCAGTACCTTCGCGGAGGGCACCGAGCAGTACTTC	CASSTFAEGTEQYF
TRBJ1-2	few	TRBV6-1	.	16	TGTGCCAGCAGCGGAGTGGGGGCCATAGCTAACTATGGCTACACCTTC	CASSGVGAIANYGYTF
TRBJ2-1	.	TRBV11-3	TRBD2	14	TGTGCCAGCAGCTTAGATGGGACTAGCAGTGAGCAGTTCTTC	CASSLDGTSSEQFF
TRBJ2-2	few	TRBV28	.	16	TGTGCCAGCAGCAGTCCTGGGGCAGGTCGGACCGGGGAGCTGTTTTTT	CASSSPGAGRTGELFF
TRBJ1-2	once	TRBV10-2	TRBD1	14	TGCGCCAGCAGTGATAACAGGGGTTCTTCTGGCTACACCTTC	CASSDNRGSSGYTF
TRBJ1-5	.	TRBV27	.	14	TGTGCCAGCACTTCAGGGGCCAACAATCAGCCCCAGCATTTT	CASTSGANNQPQHF
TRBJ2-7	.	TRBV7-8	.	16	TGTGCCAGCAGCTTCCCCAGGGAGGAGAGTTCCTACGAGCAGTACTTC	CASSFPREESSYEQYF
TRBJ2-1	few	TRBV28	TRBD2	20	TGTGCCAGCAGTCACACCCAGGGGCCGGGACTAGCGGGATGGGCGGGTGAGCAGTTCTTC	CASSHTQGPGLAGWAGEQFF
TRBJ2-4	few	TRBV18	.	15	TGTGCCAGCTCACCGGAATTAATAGCCAAAAACATTCAGTACTTC	CASSPELIAKNIQYF
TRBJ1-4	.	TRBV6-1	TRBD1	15	TGTGCCAGCAATAATGGACAGGGGAGGAATGAAAAACTGTTTTTT	CASNNGQGRNEKLFF
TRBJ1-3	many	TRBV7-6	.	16	TGTGCCAGCAGCTTAGGGGAACCAGGGGCTGGAAACACCATATATTTT	CASSLGEPGAGNTIYF
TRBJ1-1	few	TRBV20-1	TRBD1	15	TGCAGTGCTAGTAGGGACAGCAGAATGAACACTGAAGCTTTCTTT	CSASRDSRMNTEAFF
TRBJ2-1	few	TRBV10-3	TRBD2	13	TGTGCCATCAGGACGGGCGGGAGGGATGAGCAGTTCTTC	CAIRTGGRDEQFF
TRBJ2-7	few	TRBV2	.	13	TGTGCCAGCAGTGAACAAGCTTCCTACGAGCAGTACTTC	CASSEQASYEQYF
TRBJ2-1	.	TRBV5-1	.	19	TGCGCCAGCAGCTTGGAGTCAGGCCGGCGCTTTAGCTCCTACAATGAGCAGTTCTTC	CASSLESGRRFSSYNEQFF
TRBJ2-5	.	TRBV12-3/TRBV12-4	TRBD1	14	TGTGCCAGAAGGGAGGACAGGGGGCCTGAGACCCAGTACTTC	CARREDRGPETQYF
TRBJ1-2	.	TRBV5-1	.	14	TGCGCCAGCAGCTTGGAAGGGGATCTCTATGGCTACACCTTC	CASSLEGDLYGYTF
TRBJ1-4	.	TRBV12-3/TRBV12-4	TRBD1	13	TGTGCCAGCATCCGGGACAGGGAAGAAAAACTGTTTTTT	CASIRDREEKLFF
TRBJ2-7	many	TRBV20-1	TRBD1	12	TGCAGTGCAGGACAGGGGATCTACGAGCAGTACTTC	CSAGQGIYEQYF
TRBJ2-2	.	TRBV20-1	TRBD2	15	TGCAGTGCCCGGACTAGCGGGAGTTACACCGGGGAGCTGTTTTTT	CSARTSGSYTGELFF
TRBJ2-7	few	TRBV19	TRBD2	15	TGTGCCAGTAGCCCTAGCGGGAGGATCGTCTACGAGCAGTACTTC	CASSPSGRIVYEQYF
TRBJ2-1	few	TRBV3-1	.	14	TGTGCCAGCAGCCAGAAGTTATTTTACAATGAGCAGTTCTTC	CASSQKLFYNEQFF
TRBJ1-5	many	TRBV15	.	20	TGTGCCACCAGCAGAGAGGTCGGGGTGGAGGGGGGGTTTGGCAATCAGCCCCAGCATTTT	CATSREVGVEGGFGNQPQHF
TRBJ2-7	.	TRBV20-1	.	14	TGCAGTGCTAGAAACCCGGGACCGCTCTACGAGCAGTACTTC	CSARNPGPLYEQYF
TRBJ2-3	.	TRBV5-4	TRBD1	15	TGTGCCAGCAGCCAGGACAGGACGTTGACAGATACGCAGTATTTT	CASSQDRTLTDTQYF
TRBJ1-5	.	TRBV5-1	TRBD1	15	TGCGCCAGCAGCCCCGGGACAGGCCACAATCAGCCCCAGCATTTT	CASSPGTGHNQPQHF
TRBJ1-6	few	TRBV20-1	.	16	TGCAGTGCTCCCCTCCGGGACTGGGACTATAATTCACCCCTCCACTTT	CSAPLRDWDYNSPLHF
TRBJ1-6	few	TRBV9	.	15	TGTGCCAGCAGCGTAAATTTACAGCAAAATTCACCCCTCCACTTT	CASSVNLQQNSPLHF
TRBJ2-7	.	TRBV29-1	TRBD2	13	TGCAGCGTGGGGACTAGCTACTCCTACGAGCAGTACTTC	CSVGTSYSYEQYF
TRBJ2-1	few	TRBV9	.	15	TGTGCCAGCAGCGTAGAGGGCCGGGGTGGCAATGAGCAGTTCTTC	CASSVEGRGGNEQFF
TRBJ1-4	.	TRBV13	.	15	TGTGCCAGCAGCTCAAGGGACGCTGGGAATGAAAAACTGTTTTTT	CASSSRDAGNEKLFF
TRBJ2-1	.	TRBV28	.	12	TGTGCCAGCAGCGGGACCACCAATGAGCAGTTCTTC	CASSGTTNEQFF
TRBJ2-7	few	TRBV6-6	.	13	TGTGCCAGCAGTTACAGGCAGGCCCACGAGCAGTACTTC	CASSYRQAHEQYF